One sample yielded the 4 T cell receptor beta chains listed below, sequenced in a study of cytotoxic CD8 clonotypes in ibrutinib-treated CLL. This table comes from immunoSEQ multiplex PCR, and its TCRdb copy is limited to in-frame clones, with some not included. The sample records about 130,000 clones, 70% to 90% being singletons. Sequenced material: PBMCs, taken after 24 months of ibrutinib treatment. The receptor set was obtained from a human donor with chronic lymphocytic leukemia.

This chain joins TRBV9 and TRBJ1-1; D is possibly TRBD1 (6 bases). The CDR3 has 15 amino acids. The V end was cut by 4 bases, the J end by 4 bases, with 17 bases between. Looked up from germline, CDR1 is SGDLS and CDR2 is YYNGEE. In nucleotides, the CDR3 is TGTGCCAGCAGCCCCCGGACAGTCTTGAGCACTGAAGCTTTCTTT. As protein: CASSPRTVLSTEAFF.

This chain joins TRBV5-4 and TRBJ2-1; TRBD1 matches 7 bases. Germline CDR1 reads SGHNT; CDR2 reads YYREEE (reference sequence). J gave up 9 bases and V 4 bases, and 4 bases lay outside the gene matches. CDR3 length: 12 residues. The CDR3 DNA is TGTGCCAGCAGCATTAACAGGGGTGAGCAGTTCTTC. Amino acid sequence: CASSINRGEQFF.

This sequence joins TRBV5-8 and TRBJ1-5, with 7 bases lining up with TRBD1. This CDR3 is 18 amino acids long. V lost 3 bases, J lost 4 bases, and 16 bases stayed unmatched. Germline CDR1 reads SGHTS; CDR2 reads YDEGEE. The CDR3 nucleotides are TGTGCCAGCAGCTCCCGAGACAGTCTCGCAGGGGGTAATCAGCCCCAGCATTTT. It specifies CASSSRDSLAGGNQPQHF.

V usage is TRBV6-6 and J usage is TRBJ2-3; 12 nucleotides agree with TRBD2. The CDR3 length is 15 residues. Germline CDR1 and CDR2: MNHNY and SVGAGI (reference sequence). With V trimmed by 4 bases and J by 8 bases, 7 bases remained unmatched. CDR3 loop: CASSLLAGGEGTQYF. CDR3 DNA sequence: TGTGCCAGCAGTTTACTAGCGGGAGGTGAAGGTACGCAGTATTTT.